This TCR beta chain was sequenced during a study of blood T cell repertoires in COVID-19 (dated by TCRdb to the early 2020s). Regarding the research as a whole: Samples from collaborators originated in the United States, Italy and Spain and spanned both the acute and convalescent phases of COVID-19. The prospective study material was composed of cDNA or gDNA derived from T cells, B-cell-depleted T cells, or PBMCs. Deeply sampled blood TCRbeta repertoires from subjects exposed to, actively infected with, or recovered from COVID-19 were included in the dataset. The repertoires were released in a freely available public database meant as a resource for research on the immune response to SARS-CoV-2. Samples came from the ongoing ImmuneRACE study (first 160 participants) plus 1,254 subjects from 6 global collaborators. The sample metadata nearly always contained a de-identified subject ID, COVID-19 status, age in years and sex. Where HLA class I and class II types were available, the types were taken from metadata supplied by the sample provider, not from assay-based typing.

On the study overall, not on this receptor specifically: The amount of clinical and demographic metadata varied by source and participant and was provided uncurated.

From cysteine to phenylalanine, the CDR3 is 15 amino acids long. Just CDR3 DNA is preserved here, 45 bases in frame from base 1. The germline V gene encodes CDR1 KGHSH and CDR2 LQKENI. For this chain, trimming is 8 bases at the V end and 5 bases at the J end, and the number of junction bases without a gene match is 13. A note on this clone: The clone's antigen remains unknown. The sample holds no much larger clone one base away, and base qualities are not on file.

The collaborating institutions used their own protocols to collect whole blood in K2EDTA tubes. For TCRbeta analysis, collaborators shipped samples in one of three forms: frozen whole blood, isolated PBMCs, or DNA extracted from either of those sample types. TCRbeta CDR3 regions were amplified from genomic DNA by means of the immunoSEQ Assay, a bias-controlled multiplex PCR. Regarding the original processing steps: Within the assay, amplification of reference gene primers was used to estimate how many nucleated cells each sample contained. To quantify the absolute abundance of each unique TCRbeta CDR3 rearrangement, sequence reads were collapsed and filtered. For each sample, productive Simpson clonality was calculated as the square root of Simpson's diversity index over productive rearrangements. The table comes from immuneACCESS by way of TCRdb, which keeps in-frame sequences with V and J called. Part of the clones is missing from these tables; in studies checked, under half for an unresolved V gene and the rest for unknown reasons. Clone size and V and J calls were adopted from that table, with D and trimming inferred from the DNA. The sample yields 100,000 to 150,000 clones; roughly 90% were counted once. The ten largest make up 1% to 1.5% of the sample.

Sequenced input: peripheral blood. In this chain, TRBV18 is recombined with TRBJ2-7; 9 middle bases align to TRBD1. The source of this sequence is an elderly woman with acute or convalescent COVID-19. The nucleotide sequence reads TGTGCCAGCACATTCCGAGGGACAGGGAACGACGAGCAGTACTTC. It translates to CASTFRGTGNDEQYF.